A single sample is the source of the 21 T cell receptor beta chains below, sequenced in a study of control samples from healthy donors and cancer patients (dated by TCRdb to the early 2020s). The library relied on the immunoSEQ multiplex PCR assay. The table was pulled from immuneACCESS by TCRdb, which kept in-frame rearrangements only. Such tables lose some clones; where checked, under half of the loss comes from unresolved V genes, and the rest has no known cause. The sample has 120,000 or so clones on record, roughly 84% of them singletons. The ten largest account for over 6.5% of the sample. The sample comprised blood. The receptors shown here come from a man aged 40-50 years in good health.

The V and J genes are TRBV11-2 and TRBJ2-2; D not resolved. The CDR3 consists of 13 residues. Trimming pared 4 bases from V and 3 bases from J, leaving 6 bases between. Germline V gene sequence: CDR1 SGHAT, CDR2 FQNNGV. CDR3 loop: CASSSDYTGELFF. In nucleotides, the CDR3 is TGTGCCAGCAGCTCCGACTACACCGGGGAGCTGTTTTTT.

The chain recombines TRBV6-5 with TRBJ1-1, with D maybe TRBD1 (6 bases). This CDR3 is 13 amino acids long. Trimming stripped 5 bases from V and 6 bases from J, with 13 bases between. Germline V gene lookup returns CDR1 MNHEY and CDR2 SVGAGI. The CDR3 region has the DNA TGTGCCAGCAGTCGGACAGTTTTCGCTGAAGCTTTCTTT. Its translation is CASSRTVFAEAFF.

The V call is TRBV7-2, the J call TRBJ1-1; D ambiguous. This CDR3 has 13 residues. Trimming stripped 2 bases from V and 7 bases from J, with 11 bases between. The V gene's germline CDR1 is SGHTA and CDR2 FQGNSA. The CDR3 loop is CASSLTANYEAFF. DNA for the CDR3: TGTGCCAGCAGCTTAACAGCTAATTATGAAGCTTTCTTT.

V and J are TRBV23-1 and TRBJ2-2; TRBD2 is a possible D gene (6 bases). TRBV23-1 is recorded as an ORF, its role being uncertain. The CDR3 contains 17 residues. V was shortened by 6 bases and J by 2 bases, with 19 bases between the two germline ends. CDR3 amino acids: CASSPGRAGPNTGELFF. In DNA, the CDR3 is TGCGCCAGCAGCCCCGGTAGGGCGGGGCCAAACACCGGGGAGCTGTTTTTT.

The chain recombines TRBV7-2 with TRBJ1-3, with D unresolved. V was shortened by 4 bases and J by 4 bases, with 8 bases between the two germline ends. The CDR3 runs to 13 residues. Germline CDR1 reads SGHTA; CDR2 reads FQGNSA. The CDR3 region is CASSSSRGNTIYF. The CDR3, as DNA: TGTGCCAGCAGCTCATCCAGGGGAAACACCATATATTTT.

The V gene is TRBV30, the J gene TRBJ1-2, with 10 bases matching TRBD1. CDR1 GTSNPN and CDR2 SVGIG come from the germline V gene (reference sequence). CDR3 length equals 16 residues. The V segment lost 0 bases and the J segment 6 bases; nucleotides outside the gene matches: 10. CDR3 nucleotide sequence: TGTGCCTGGAGTGTCTGGGGGACAGGGGTGCGAAATGGCTACACCTTC. Residues: CAWSVWGTGVRNGYTF.

The V call is TRBV7-2, the J call TRBJ1-1; TRBD1 might be the D (5 bases). Trimming took off 5 bases at V and 2 bases at J, with 12 bases between the two ends. Per germline, CDR1 SGHTA and CDR2 FQGNSA. This CDR3 comprises 14 residues. CDR3 loop: CASSPRRANTEAFF. CDR3 DNA: TGTGCCAGCAGCCCCCGCAGGGCAAACACTGAAGCTTTCTTT.

V usage is TRBV9 and J usage is TRBJ2-3, with a tentative D call TRBD2 (6 bases). This CDR3 is 15 amino acids long. V was trimmed by 5 bases and J by 2 bases, leaving 15 bases between them. Germline lookup yields CDR1 SGDLS and CDR2 YYNGEE. The CDR3, as DNA: TGTGCCAGCAGGCGGCGGGGTATGACCACAGATACGCAGTATTTT. Translation: CASRRRGMTTDTQYF.

The V call is TRBV29-1, the J call TRBJ1-1; D might be TRBD1 (5 bases). Trimming took 2 bases from V and 8 from J, leaving 18 bases between them. The CDR3 consists of 14 residues. Germline V lookup: CDR1 SQVTM, CDR2 ANQGSEA. The CDR3 here is CSVERGQDRNEAFF. In DNA, the CDR3 is TGCAGCGTTGAAAGGGGTCAGGATAGGAACGAAGCTTTCTTT.

V is TRBV25-1 and J is TRBJ2-3; D uncertain. Germline V gene data show CDR1 as MGHDK and CDR2 as SYGVNS. V was trimmed by 5 bases and J by 0 bases, leaving 9 bases between them. The CDR3 runs to 14 residues. CDR3 nucleotide sequence: TGTGCCAGCAGTATTAGGGTGAGCACAGATACGCAGTATTTT. It is translated as CASSIRVSTDTQYF. Full variable domain (remainder filled in from reference TRBV25-1 and TRBJ2-3): EADIYQTPRYLVIGTGKKITLECSQTMGHDKMYWYQQDPGMELHLIHYSYGVNSTEKGDLSSESTVSRIRTEHFPLTLESARPSHTSQYLCASSIRVSTDTQYFGPGTRLTVL.

Worth noting for this clone: This specimen includes other DNA sequences encoding the same CDR3. The chain couples TRBV14 to TRBJ1-1; D gene ambiguous. Germline V lookup: CDR1 SGHDN, CDR2 FVKESK. The V gene lost 1 base and the J gene lost 0 bases, with 6 bases spanning the gap. The CDR3 spans 14 residues. The CDR3 nucleotides are TGTGCCAGCAGCCAAGCGGGGATGAACACTGAAGCTTTCTTT. The encoded protein is CASSQAGMNTEAFF.

The rearrangement links TRBV4-3 to TRBJ2-1, with TRBD1 identical over 7 bases. CDR1 and CDR2 from the germline V gene are LGHNA and YSLEER. Trimming cost V 4 bases and J 0 bases; bases outside gene matches: 9. The CDR3 sequence is 17 residues long. CDR3: CASSRNLQGSSYNEQFF. The CDR3 DNA follows: TGCGCCAGCAGCCGCAACCTACAGGGGTCCTCCTACAATGAGCAGTTCTTC.

Here the CDR3 reads CASRWGFEAFF. CDR3 coding DNA: TGTGCCAGTAGGTGGGGCTTTGAAGCTTTCTTT. The V gene is TRBV6-5, the J gene TRBJ1-1; D perhaps matches TRBD1 (5 bases). V lost 9 bases and J lost 7, with 12 bases in between. The V gene's germline CDR1 is MNHEY and CDR2 SVGAGI. The CDR3 runs 11 residues.

The gene calls are TRBV29-1 and TRBJ1-5; no clear D. Between the trimmed V and J ends, which lost 5 bases and 4 bases, there was a span of 15 bases. This CDR3 contains 14 residues. The germline V gene encodes CDR1 SQVTM and CDR2 ANQGSEA. CDR3 DNA: TGCAGCGTTATTCAGGAGGATGCGAATCAGCCCCAGCATTTT. As protein: CSVIQEDANQPQHF.

This chain connects TRBV13 to TRBJ2-5, with a tentative D call TRBD2 (6 bases). The germline gives CDR1 PRHDT, CDR2 FYEKMQ (reference sequence). The V and J ends lost 5 bases and 4 bases respectively, with 17 bases between them. The CDR3 has 15 residues. The CDR3 coding sequence is TGTGCCAGCAGCCCAAACAATGGAGGGGTAGAGACCCAGTACTTC. This encodes CASSPNNGGVETQYF.

The sample holds a few counts of this clone. The chain is built from TRBV24-1 and TRBJ2-3; D is unclear. Looked up from germline, CDR1 is KGHDR and CDR2 is SFDVKD. This CDR3 region has 17 residues. V shed 5 bases and J shed 5 bases, with 22 bases lying between them. The CDR3 bases are TGTGCCACCAGTGCCGCAGGTATTGGGGATGGCGTAGATACGCAGTATTTT. Its translation: CATSAAGIGDGVDTQYF.

This sequence joins TRBV25-1 and TRBJ2-7, with unresolved D. The CDR3 spans 13 residues. V gave up 5 bases and J gave up 3 bases, with 11 bases separating them. Per germline, CDR1 MGHDK and CDR2 SYGVNS. The CDR3: CASSYGVLYEQYF. CDR3 DNA: TGTGCCAGCAGTTACGGAGTCCTCTACGAGCAGTACTTC.

This clone was counted a few times. The rearrangement links TRBV4-1 to TRBJ1-5; 8 bases fit TRBD1. J gave up 4 bases and V 2 bases, and 10 bases lay outside the gene matches. From germline, CDR1 is MGHRA and CDR2 YSYEKL. There are 17 residues in the CDR3. DNA for the CDR3: TGCGCCAGCAGCCAACCTCAGGGGGCTGCTTGGAATCAGCCCCAGCATTTT. This gives the protein CASSQPQGAAWNQPQHF.

The rearrangement uses TRBV7-6 and TRBJ2-3, with 11 bases that match TRBD2. CDR1 is SGHVS and CDR2 is FNYEAQ in the germline V gene. CDR3 length: 16 amino acids. V lost 6 bases, J lost 5 bases, and 10 bases stayed unmatched. CDR3 residues: CASSRLAGFQVDTQYF. The CDR3 DNA follows: TGTGCCAGCAGTCGACTAGCGGGGTTTCAGGTAGATACGCAGTATTTT.

The genes are TRBV30 and TRBJ2-2; 9 nucleotides line up with TRBD1. CDR1 and CDR2 from the germline V gene are GTSNPN and SVGIG (reference sequence). This CDR3 has 14 amino acids. With 4 bases clipped from V and 7 bases from J, the junction kept 7 bases outside the gene matches. The CDR3 coding sequence is TGTGCCTGGAACCGGGACAGGGTCATCGGGGAGCTGTTTTTT. Amino acid sequence: CAWNRDRVIGELFF.

The chain is built from TRBV7-6 and TRBJ1-1, with 10 positions matching TRBD1. Germline CDR1 is SGHVS and CDR2 is FNYEAQ. The CDR3 is 15 residues long. Trimming removed 5 bases from V and 4 bases from J; junction bases left unmatched: 7. In DNA form, the CDR3 reads TGTGCCAGCAGCGCCGGACAGGGGGGGAGCACTGAAGCTTTCTTT. Its protein product is CASSAGQGGSTEAFF.